This TCR beta chain was observed in a study of cytomegalovirus exposure and HLA in healthy donors. Study as a whole: Among the approximately 400 donors who were genotyped, 70% to 90% fell in the genetic ancestry cluster that is associated with self-reported Caucasian donors.

V shed 6 bases and J shed 0 bases, with 12 bases lying between them. The CDR3 has 15 residues. Germline V lookup: CDR1 MNHEY, CDR2 SVGAGI. Overall study findings and caveats: The authors later linked a missense DCLRE1C variant to TCR beta V- and J-gene trimming. A later analysis showed HLA-associated TCR beta chains outstripping equally common others in clonal expansion.

The PCR used 60 Vbeta and 13 Jbeta primers. This table comes from immunoSEQ multiplex PCR, and its TCRdb copy is limited to in-frame clones, with some not included. In all, the sample yields 100,000 to 150,000 clones. Comment on this clone: What it recognizes is unknown.

The V gene is TRBV6-5, the J gene TRBJ2-1; tentatively, D is TRBD2 (5 bases). Input material: PBMCs. The TCR originated in a woman aged 40 to 49 in good health and CMV-seropositive. The CDR3 nucleotides are TGTGCCAGCAGCTTGAGCGGCAGCTCCTACAATGAGCAGTTCTTC. Protein product: CASSLSGSSYNEQFF.